The 14 T cell receptor beta chains presented below share a single source sample, sequenced in a study of glioma-infiltrating T cells after dendritic cell vaccination (dated by TCRdb to 2016 to 2017). Preparation of the library involved the immunoSEQ multiplex PCR assay. In TCRdb, the immuneACCESS table is reduced to in-frame sequences with V and J assigned. These tables do not hold every clone; where another copy was compared, an unresolved V gene accounts for under half, and the others remain unexplained. The sample table holds fewer than 110,000 clones, of which 81% were seen once. About 12% of the sample goes to the ten largest clones. The source material was blood, sampled before dendritic cell vaccination. Source of these receptors: a human donor with glioblastoma.

This chain links TRBV20-1 with TRBJ2-7; tentative D call: TRBD1 (5 bases). The CDR3 contains 11 residues. Germline V gene lookup returns CDR1 DFQATT and CDR2 SNEGSKA (reference sequence). Trimming left V 3 bases short and J 2 bases short, with 5 bases between. The CDR3 loop reads CSARGPYEQYF. The CDR3 DNA reads TGCAGTGCTAGGGGGCCCTACGAGCAGTACTTC.

V is TRBV27 and J is TRBJ2-6; TRBD1 matches 8 bases. Germline V CDR1 and CDR2: MNHEY, SMNVEV (reference sequence). After removal of 7 bases from V and 0 bases from J, the junction contained 8 bases not matched to a gene. This CDR3 comprises 17 residues. The CDR3 sequence: CASTKDRANSGANVLTF. The CDR3 bases are TGTGCCAGCACCAAGGACAGGGCTAACTCTGGGGCCAACGTCCTGACTTTC.

This clone was found a few times. The chain uses TRBV2 and TRBJ2-3; tentatively, D is TRBD2 (5 bases). CDR1 is SNHLY and CDR2 is FYNNEI in the germline V gene. V lost 9 bases and J 1 base, leaving 14 bases between the germline ends. The CDR3 is made up of 14 amino acids. The CDR3 loop reads CARTTIRGTDTQYF. The CDR3 DNA reads TGTGCCAGAACGACTATCCGAGGCACAGATACGCAGTATTTT.

The CDR3 is CASSQGHGNTIYF. CDR3 nucleotide sequence: TGCGCCAGCAGCCAGGGACATGGAAACACCATATATTTT. The chain has TRBV4-3 and TRBJ1-3; D might be TRBD1 (6 bases). Germline CDR1 is LGHNA and CDR2 is YSLEER. The CDR3 sequence is 13 residues long. Trimming took 3 bases from V and 3 from J, leaving 6 bases between them.

A remark on this clone: The sample has other DNA sequences that encode this CDR3 too. The rearrangement joins TRBV4-2 to TRBJ2-7; D remains ambiguous. CDR3 length: 16 amino acids. V lost 0 bases, J lost 3 bases, and 15 bases lay in between. Germline CDR1 reads LGHNA; CDR2 reads YNFKEQ. The CDR3 nucleotides are TGTGCCAGCAGCCAAGATCTCAGAGAAGACATCTACGAGCAGTACTTC. Residues: CASSQDLREDIYEQYF.

The table lists this clone with a count of one. V is TRBV7-8 and J is TRBJ1-6; 7 bases fit TRBD1. With 4 bases clipped from V and 8 bases from J, the junction kept 5 bases outside the gene matches. The CDR3 spans 14 residues. Germline V gene lookup returns CDR1 SGHVS and CDR2 FQNEAQ. CDR3 DNA sequence: TGTGCCAGCAGCTCAAGGACAGGATATTCACCCCTCCACTTT. Its protein product is CASSSRTGYSPLHF.

This CDR3 is CASRSGIRGTIYF. CDR3 coding DNA: TGTGCCAGCAGGTCGGGGATCCGGGGCACCATATATTTT. J is TRBJ1-3 and V is TRBV11-2; no reliable D call. Trimming cost V 6 bases and J 9 bases, with 15 bases left between them. Germline V gene data show CDR1 as SGHAT and CDR2 as FQNNGV. The CDR3 is made up of 13 amino acids.

The chain carries TRBV10-2 and TRBJ2-2, with 7 bases aligning to TRBD1. The trim removed 3 bases at V and 2 bases at J, leaving 6 bases unmatched. Germline assignment: CDR1 WSHSY and CDR2 SAAADI. The CDR3 extends over 16 amino acids. The CDR3 here is CASSDEGAENTGELFF. CDR3 coding DNA: TGCGCCAGCAGTGACGAGGGGGCGGAAAACACCGGGGAGCTGTTTTTT.

The gene calls are TRBV5-1 and TRBJ2-7; D may be TRBD2 (6 bases). There are 15 residues in the CDR3. The V end was cut by 0 bases, the J end by 0 bases, with 10 bases between. The germline V gene encodes CDR1 SGHRS and CDR2 YFSETQ. CDR3 amino acids: CASSLGEVPSYEQYF. The DNA for the CDR3 is TGCGCCAGCAGCTTGGGGGAGGTTCCCTCCTACGAGCAGTACTTC.

This clone appeared once. The chain uses TRBV2 and TRBJ1-2; D gene uncertain. With 4 bases removed from V and 6 bases from J, the gap between germline ends came to 18 bases. Germline V gives CDR1 SNHLY, CDR2 FYNNEI. The CDR3 runs to 15 residues. For the CDR3, the DNA is TGTGCCAGCAGTGTTTATCCGGAAGCTGCGGATGGCTACACCTTC. This gives the protein CASSVYPEAADGYTF.

The chain carries TRBV5-4 and TRBJ2-3, with 8 bases that match TRBD2. This CDR3 has 15 residues. After removal of 5 bases from V and 1 base from J, the junction contained 6 bases not matched to a gene. CDR1 and CDR2 from the germline V gene are SGHNT and YYREEE (reference sequence). CDR3 loop: CASRSAGAGTDTQYF. CDR3 nucleotide sequence: TGTGCCAGCAGATCAGCGGGGGCTGGCACAGATACGCAGTATTTT. The full variable domain, completed using reference TRBV5-4 and TRBJ2-3, is ETGVTQSPTHLIKTRGQQVTLRCSSQSGHNTVSWYQQALGQGPQFIFQYYREEENGRGNFPPRFSGLQFPNYSSELNVNALELDDSALYLCASRSAGAGTDTQYFGPGTRLTVL.

The V and J genes are TRBV6-6 and TRBJ2-2; possibly TRBD1 for D (6 bases). This CDR3 is built from 14 residues. Germline values: CDR1 MNHNY, CDR2 SVGAGI (reference sequence). V was shortened by 4 bases and J by 3 bases, with 9 bases between the two germline ends. CDR3 protein: CASSLTGYTGELFF. CDR3 sequence (DNA): TGTGCCAGCAGTTTGACAGGTTACACCGGGGAGCTGTTTTTT.

The genes are TRBV5-4 and TRBJ1-3, with TRBD1 as a possible D gene (5 bases). Germline assignment: CDR1 SGHNT and CDR2 YYREEE (reference sequence). The CDR3 consists of 15 residues. The V gene lost 4 bases and the J gene lost 0 bases, with 11 bases spanning the gap. The CDR3 coding sequence is TGTGCCAGCAGCCCCGACAGTTACTCTGGAAACACCATATATTTT. This gives the protein CASSPDSYSGNTIYF.

The chain uses TRBV9 and TRBJ1-6; D gene unclear. Germline assignment: CDR1 SGDLS and CDR2 YYNGEE. This CDR3 spans 14 amino acids. V shed 5 bases and J shed 0 bases, with 6 bases lying between them. The CDR3 reads CASSTSSYNSPLHF. The CDR3 nucleotides read TGTGCCAGCAGTACGAGCTCCTATAATTCACCCCTCCACTTT.